This TCR beta chain was identified during a study of cytomegalovirus exposure and HLA in healthy donors. Overall study findings and caveats: The dataset shows that most TCR sequences were rare, while some public TCRs occurred in many donors.

Note on this clone: No antigen is known for it.

Trimming at V came to 4 bases and at J to 1 base, leaving 17 bases not matched to a gene. CDR1 SGHRS and CDR2 YFSETQ come from the germline V gene. This CDR3 contains 20 residues. PCR primers comprised 60 Vbeta and 13 Jbeta primers. This table comes from immunoSEQ multiplex PCR, and its TCRdb copy is limited to in-frame clones, with some not included. The table records some 150,000 clones, 50% to 75% of them present only once. Input material: PBMCs. This receptor was identified in a woman in her thirties in good health and CMV-seropositive. V and J are TRBV5-1 and TRBJ2-7, with 13 bases identical to TRBD2. CDR3 residues: CASSAASLLAGGYWSYEQYF. For the CDR3, the DNA is TGCGCCAGCAGCGCGGCATCATTACTAGCGGGAGGGTACTGGTCCTACGAGCAGTACTTC.